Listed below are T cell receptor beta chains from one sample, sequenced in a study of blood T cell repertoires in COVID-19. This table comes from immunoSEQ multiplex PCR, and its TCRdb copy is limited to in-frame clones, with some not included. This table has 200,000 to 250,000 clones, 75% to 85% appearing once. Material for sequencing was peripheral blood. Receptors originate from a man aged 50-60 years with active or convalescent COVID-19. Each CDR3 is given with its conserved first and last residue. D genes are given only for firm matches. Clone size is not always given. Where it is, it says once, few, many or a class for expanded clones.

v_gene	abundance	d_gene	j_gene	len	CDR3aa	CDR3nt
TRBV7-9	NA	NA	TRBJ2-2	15	CASSPGVVNTGELFF	TGTGCCAGCAGCCCCGGGGTAGTGAACACCGGGGAGCTGTTTTTT
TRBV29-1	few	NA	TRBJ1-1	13	CSVERGTADEAFF	TGCAGCGTCGAGCGCGGGACCGCCGATGAAGCTTTCTTT
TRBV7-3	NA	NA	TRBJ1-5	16	CASRRHRCLCNQPQHF	TGTGCCAGCAGGCGCCACAGGTGCCTGTGCAATCAGCCCCAGCATTTT
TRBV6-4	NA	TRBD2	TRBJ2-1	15	CASRRSGDSYNEQFF	TGTGCCAGCAGACGTAGCGGGGACTCATACAATGAGCAGTTCTTC
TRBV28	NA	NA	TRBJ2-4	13	CASGGETKNIQYF	TGTGCCAGTGGAGGGGAGACCAAAAACATTCAGTACTTC
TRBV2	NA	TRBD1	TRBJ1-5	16	CASSLDRDGANQPQHF	TGTGCCAGCAGTCTAGACAGGGACGGAGCGAATCAGCCCCAGCATTTT
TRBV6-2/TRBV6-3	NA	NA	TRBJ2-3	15	CASSYWAGATDTQYF	TGTGCCAGCAGTTACTGGGCGGGGGCAACAGATACGCAGTATTTT
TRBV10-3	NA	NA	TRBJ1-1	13	CAISRPGSTEAFF	TGTGCCATCAGCCGACCGGGGAGCACTGAAGCTTTCTTT
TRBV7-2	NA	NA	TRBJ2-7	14	CASSLTGISYEQYF	TGTGCCAGCAGCTTAACCGGGATCTCCTACGAGCAGTACTTC
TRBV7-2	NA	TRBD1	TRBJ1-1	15	CASSHPGQGNTEAFF	TGTGCCAGCAGCCATCCGGGACAGGGGAACACTGAAGCTTTCTTT
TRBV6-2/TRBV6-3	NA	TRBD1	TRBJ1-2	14	CASSFAGTGYGYTF	TGTGCCAGCAGTTTCGCCGGGACAGGTTATGGCTACACCTTC
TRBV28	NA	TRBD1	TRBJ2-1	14	CASSPPGQDNEQFF	TGTGCCAGCAGCCCCCCGGGACAGGACAATGAGCAGTTCTTC
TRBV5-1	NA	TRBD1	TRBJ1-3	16	CASSSLTGSSGNTIYF	TGCGCCAGCAGCTCCCTGACAGGGTCATCCGGAAACACCATATATTTT
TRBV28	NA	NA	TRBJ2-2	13	CASSRTYPGELFF	TGTGCCAGCAGTCGGACTTACCCCGGGGAGCTGTTTTTT
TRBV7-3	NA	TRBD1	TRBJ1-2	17	CASSLFPGQGKNYGYTF	TGTGCCAGCAGCCTATTCCCGGGACAGGGGAAGAACTATGGCTACACCTTC
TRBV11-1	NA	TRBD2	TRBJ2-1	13	CASSSGGYNEQFF	TGTGCCAGCAGTTCGGGAGGCTACAATGAGCAGTTCTTC
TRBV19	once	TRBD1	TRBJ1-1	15	CASSIGSGQGTEAFF	TGTGCCAGTAGTATAGGCTCGGGACAGGGAACTGAAGCTTTCTTT
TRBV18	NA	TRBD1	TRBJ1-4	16	CASSLGQAATNEKLFF	TGTGCCAGCTCACTTGGACAGGCTGCAACTAATGAAAAACTGTTTTTT
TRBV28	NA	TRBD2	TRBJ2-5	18	CASSVLGLAGGPEETQYF	TGTGCCAGCAGTGTATTGGGACTAGCGGGGGGGCCCGAAGAGACCCAGTACTTC